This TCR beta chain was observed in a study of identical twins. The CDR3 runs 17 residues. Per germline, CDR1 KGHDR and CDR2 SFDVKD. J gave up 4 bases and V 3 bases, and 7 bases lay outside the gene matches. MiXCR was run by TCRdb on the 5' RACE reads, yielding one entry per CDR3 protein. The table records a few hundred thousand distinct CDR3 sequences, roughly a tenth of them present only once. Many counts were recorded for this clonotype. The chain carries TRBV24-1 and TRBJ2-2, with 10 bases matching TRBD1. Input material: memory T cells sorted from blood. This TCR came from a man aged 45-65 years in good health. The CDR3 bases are TGTGCCACCAGTGATGCCACGGGACAGGGGTTCACCGGGGAGCTGTTTTTT. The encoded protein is CATSDATGQGFTGELFF.